The TCR beta chain under discussion was sequenced for a study of blood T cells in healthy people across ages. Findings and limits, study-wide: One million T cells yielded diversity estimates that were considered underestimates. Roughly linearly, TCR beta diversity per million T cells fell as age increased.

This clonotype was detected a few times. The antigen remains undetermined. Through a sample-barcoded 5' primer and a J-beta primer mix, a second PCR was run for about 6 to 11 cycles. TCRdb fed the 5' RACE reads into MiXCR, producing one record per CDR3 protein. The sample records about 290,000 distinct CDR3 sequences, around 29% being singletons. This CDR3 comprises 15 residues. V lost 4 bases and J 9 bases, leaving 19 bases between the germline ends. Germline V lookup: CDR1 SGHTA, CDR2 FQGNSA. This chain uses TRBV7-2 with TRBJ2-1; tentative D call: TRBD2 (7 bases). The receptor's source is a woman in her 70s in good health. Sequencing input: blood. The CDR3 DNA sequence: TGTGCCAGCAGCTGGAGGGGGGAGGGCTTCAGTGAGCAGTTCTTC. This translates into CASSWRGEGFSEQFF. Complete variable domain (other parts from reference TRBV7-2 and TRBJ2-1): GAGVSQSPSNKVTEKGKDVELRCDPISGHTALYWYRQSLGQGLEFLIYFQGNSAPDKSGLPSDRFSAERTGGSVSTLTIQRTQQEDSAVYLCASSWRGEGFSEQFFGPGTRLTVL.